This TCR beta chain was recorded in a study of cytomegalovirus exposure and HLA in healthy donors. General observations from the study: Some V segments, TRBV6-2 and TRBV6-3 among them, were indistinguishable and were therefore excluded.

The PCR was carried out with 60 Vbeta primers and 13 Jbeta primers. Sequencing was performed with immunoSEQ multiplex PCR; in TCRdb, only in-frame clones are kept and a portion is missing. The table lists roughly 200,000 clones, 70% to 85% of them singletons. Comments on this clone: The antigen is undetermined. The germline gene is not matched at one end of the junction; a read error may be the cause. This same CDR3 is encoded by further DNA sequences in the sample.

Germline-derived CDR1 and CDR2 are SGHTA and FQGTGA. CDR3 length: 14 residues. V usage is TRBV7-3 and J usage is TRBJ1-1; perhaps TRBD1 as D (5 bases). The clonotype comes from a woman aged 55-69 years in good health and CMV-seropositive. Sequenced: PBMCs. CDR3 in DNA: TGTGCTAGCAGCCCGCAGGGCCCTCATACTGAAGCTTTCTTT. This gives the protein CASSPQGPHTEAFF.